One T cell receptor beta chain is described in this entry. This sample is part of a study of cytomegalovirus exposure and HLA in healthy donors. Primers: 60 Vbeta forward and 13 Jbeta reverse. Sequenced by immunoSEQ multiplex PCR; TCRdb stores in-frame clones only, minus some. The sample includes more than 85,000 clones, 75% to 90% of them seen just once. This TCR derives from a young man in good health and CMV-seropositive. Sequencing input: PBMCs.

The CDR3, as DNA: TGTGCCAGCAGTTACGGGACAGGGGGCAACGAGCAGTACTTC. It specifies CASSYGTGGNEQYF. This chain connects TRBV6-5 to TRBJ2-7, with 12 nucleotides matching TRBD1. V trimming: 2 bases; J trimming: 5 bases; junction bases outside the gene matches: 1. Germline V gene sequence: CDR1 MNHEY, CDR2 SVGAGI. This CDR3 region has 14 residues.